This T cell receptor beta chain was recorded in a study of T cells in Graves' hyperthyroidism and ophthalmopathy. The germline gives CDR1 SGDLS, CDR2 YYNGEE. CDR3 length: 14 residues. Trimming removed 3 bases from V and 2 bases from J; junction bases left unmatched: 4. This clonotype was seen only a few times. The antigen is unknown. Stability of Graves' hyperthyroidism was defined as absent ophthalmopathy progression within 18 months. Recently diagnosed hyperthyroidism of less than 2 months' duration affected patients aged 18 to 65. Amplification yielded TCR beta CDR3 regions, with RNA transcripts as the source. In the first-round RT-PCR of the TCR CDR3, the HTBI primer set was used. TCRdb fed the multiplex PCR reads into MiXCR, producing one record per CDR3 protein. The sample lists about 400,000 distinct CDR3 sequences, roughly 14% occurring once. Broader study findings: From stable hyperthyroidism, ophthalmopathy was set apart by a 13 V-J model.

The sequencing input was blood. The chain carries TRBV9 and TRBJ1-2; 7 bases fit TRBD1. This TCR was sampled from a woman younger than 30 with Graves' hyperthyroidism. The DNA of the CDR3 is TGTGCCAGCAGCGGGACAGGTTGGAACTATGGCTACACCTTC. Protein product: CASSGTGWNYGYTF.